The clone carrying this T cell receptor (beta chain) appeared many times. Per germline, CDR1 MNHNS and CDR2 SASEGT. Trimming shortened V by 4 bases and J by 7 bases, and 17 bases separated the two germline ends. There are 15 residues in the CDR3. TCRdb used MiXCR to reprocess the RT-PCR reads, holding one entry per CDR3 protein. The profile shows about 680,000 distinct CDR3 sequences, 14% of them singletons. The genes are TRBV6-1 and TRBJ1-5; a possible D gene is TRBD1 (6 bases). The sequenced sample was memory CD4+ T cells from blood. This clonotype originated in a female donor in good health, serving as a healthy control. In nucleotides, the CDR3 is TGTGCCAGCAGTGGATCAGGGGCACAAGGGCAGCCCCAGCATTTT. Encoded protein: CASSGSGAQGQPQHF.